This T cell receptor (beta chain) was found in a study of shared T cell receptors in the human thymus. The length of the CDR3 is 14 residues. V was clipped by 5 bases and J by 5 bases, with 16 bases between them. Germline V gene data show CDR1 as SGHAT and CDR2 as FQNNGV. Produced via immunoSEQ multiplex PCR; TCRdb's table is partial and in-frame only. Among under 450,000 clones listed, over 90% were seen once. V and J are TRBV11-2 and TRBJ2-7; D gene unclear. The clonotype was recovered from a human donor. The sample comprised thymocytes. The CDR3 region has the DNA TGTGCCAGCAGCGCTGCCATTTTCGACAACGAGCAGTACTTC. Its protein is CASSAAIFDNEQYF.